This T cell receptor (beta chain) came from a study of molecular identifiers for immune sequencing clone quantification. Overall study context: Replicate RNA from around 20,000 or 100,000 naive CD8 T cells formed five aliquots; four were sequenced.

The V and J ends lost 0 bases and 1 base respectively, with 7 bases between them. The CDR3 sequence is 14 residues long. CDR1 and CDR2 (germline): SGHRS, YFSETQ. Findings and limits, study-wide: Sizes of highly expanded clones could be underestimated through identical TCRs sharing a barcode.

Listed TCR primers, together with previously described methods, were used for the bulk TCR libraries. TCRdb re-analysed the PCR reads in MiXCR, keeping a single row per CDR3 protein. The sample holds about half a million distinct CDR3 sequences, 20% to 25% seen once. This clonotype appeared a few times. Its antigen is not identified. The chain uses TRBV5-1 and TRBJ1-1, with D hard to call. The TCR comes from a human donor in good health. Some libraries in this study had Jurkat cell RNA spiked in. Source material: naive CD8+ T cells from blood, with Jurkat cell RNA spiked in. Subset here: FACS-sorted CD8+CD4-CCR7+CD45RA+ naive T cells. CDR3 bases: TGCGCCAGCAGCTTGGTGGCAGGGAACACTGAAGCTTTCTTT. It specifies CASSLVAGNTEAFF.